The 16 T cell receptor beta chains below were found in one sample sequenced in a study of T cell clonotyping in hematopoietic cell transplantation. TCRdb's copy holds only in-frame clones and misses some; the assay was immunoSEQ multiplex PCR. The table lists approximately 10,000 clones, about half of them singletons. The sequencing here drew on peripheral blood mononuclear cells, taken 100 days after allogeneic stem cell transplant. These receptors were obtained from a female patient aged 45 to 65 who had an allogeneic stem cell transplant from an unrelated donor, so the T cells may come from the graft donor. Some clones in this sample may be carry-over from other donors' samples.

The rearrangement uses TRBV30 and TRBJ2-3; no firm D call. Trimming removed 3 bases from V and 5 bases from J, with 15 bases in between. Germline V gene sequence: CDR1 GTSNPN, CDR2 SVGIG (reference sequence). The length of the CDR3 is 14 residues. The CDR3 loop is CAWSKGLEVDTQYF. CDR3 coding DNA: TGTGCCTGGAGCAAGGGCTTAGAAGTAGATACGCAGTATTTT. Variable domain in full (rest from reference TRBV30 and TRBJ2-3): SQTIHQWPATLVQPVGSPLSLECTVEGTSNPNLYWYRQAAGRGLQLLFYSVGIGQISSEVPQNLSASRPQDRQFILSSKKLLLSDSGFYLCAWSKGLEVDTQYFGPGTRLTVL.

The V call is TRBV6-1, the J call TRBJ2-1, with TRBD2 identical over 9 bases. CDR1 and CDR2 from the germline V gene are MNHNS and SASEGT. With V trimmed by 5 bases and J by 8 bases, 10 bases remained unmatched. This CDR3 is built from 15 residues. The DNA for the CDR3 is TGTGCCAGCAGTTGGGAGCTAGCGGGGTTCGATGAGCAGTTCTTC. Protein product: CASSWELAGFDEQFF.

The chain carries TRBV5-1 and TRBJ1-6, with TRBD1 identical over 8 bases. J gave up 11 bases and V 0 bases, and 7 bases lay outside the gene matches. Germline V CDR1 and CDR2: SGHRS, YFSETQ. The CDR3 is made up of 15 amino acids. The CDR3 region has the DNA TGCGCCAGCAGCTTGGTCGCAGGGGGCGCGACACCCCTCCACTTT. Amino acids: CASSLVAGGATPLHF. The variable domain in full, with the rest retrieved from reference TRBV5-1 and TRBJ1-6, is KAGVTQTPRYLIKTRGQQVTLSCSPISGHRSVSWYQQTPGQGLQFLFEYFSETQRNKGNFPGRFSGRQFSNSRSEMNVSTLELGDSALYLCASSLVAGGATPLHFGNGTRLTVT.

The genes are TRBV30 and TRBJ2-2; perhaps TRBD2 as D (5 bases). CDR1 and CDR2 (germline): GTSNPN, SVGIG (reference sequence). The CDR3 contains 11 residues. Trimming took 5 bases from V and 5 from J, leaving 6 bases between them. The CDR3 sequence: CAWEGTGELFF. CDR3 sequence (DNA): TGTGCCTGGGAGGGTACCGGGGAGCTGTTTTTT.

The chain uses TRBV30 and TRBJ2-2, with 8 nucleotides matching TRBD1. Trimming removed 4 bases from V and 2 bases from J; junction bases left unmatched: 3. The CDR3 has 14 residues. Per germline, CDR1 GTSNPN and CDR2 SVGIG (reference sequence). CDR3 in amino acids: CAWKGQVNTGELFF. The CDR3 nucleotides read TGTGCCTGGAAGGGACAGGTTAACACCGGGGAGCTGTTTTTT.

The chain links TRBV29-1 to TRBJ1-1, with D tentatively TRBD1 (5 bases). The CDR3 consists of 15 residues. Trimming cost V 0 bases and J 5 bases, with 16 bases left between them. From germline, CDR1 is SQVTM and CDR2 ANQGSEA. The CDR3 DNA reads TGCAGCGTTGAAGACTTTACAGGCCCCAGGACTGAAGCTTTCTTT. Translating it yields CSVEDFTGPRTEAFF.

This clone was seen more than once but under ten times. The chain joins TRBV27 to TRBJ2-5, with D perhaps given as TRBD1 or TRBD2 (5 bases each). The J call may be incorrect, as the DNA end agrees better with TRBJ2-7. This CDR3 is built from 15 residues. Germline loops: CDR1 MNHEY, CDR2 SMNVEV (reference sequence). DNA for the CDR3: TGTGCCAGCAGCTTACGGGGCGGGCGCGGCTACGAGCAGTACTTC. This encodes CASSLRGGRGYEQYF.

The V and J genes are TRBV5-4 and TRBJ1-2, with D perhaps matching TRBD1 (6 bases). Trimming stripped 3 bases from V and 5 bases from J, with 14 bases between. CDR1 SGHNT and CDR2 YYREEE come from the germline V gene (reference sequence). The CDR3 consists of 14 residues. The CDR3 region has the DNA TGTGCCAGCAGCTCGGACAGTGAGGTATATGGCTACACCTTC. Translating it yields CASSSDSEVYGYTF.

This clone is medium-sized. In nucleotides, the CDR3 is TGTGCCAGCATGGGACAGCCCAATCAGCCCCAGCATTTT. This codes for CASMGQPNQPQHF. The rearrangement uses TRBV6-6 and TRBJ1-5; 7 bases line up with TRBD1. The junction had 3 bases not matched to a gene; V was cut back by 7 bases and J by 3 bases. CDR3 size: 13 residues. CDR1 and CDR2 (germline): MNHNY, SVGAGI (reference sequence).

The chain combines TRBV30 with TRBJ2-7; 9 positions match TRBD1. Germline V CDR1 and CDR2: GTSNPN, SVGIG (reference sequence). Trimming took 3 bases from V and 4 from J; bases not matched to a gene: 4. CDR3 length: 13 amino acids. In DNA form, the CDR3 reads TGTGCCTGGAGCACAGGGGGCGTTTACGAGCAGTACTTC. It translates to CAWSTGGVYEQYF.

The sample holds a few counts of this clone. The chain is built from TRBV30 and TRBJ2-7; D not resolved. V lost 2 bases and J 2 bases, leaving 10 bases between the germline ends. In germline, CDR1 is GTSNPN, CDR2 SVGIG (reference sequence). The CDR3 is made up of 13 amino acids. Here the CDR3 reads CAWSPAVTYEQYF. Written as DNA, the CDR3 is TGTGCCTGGAGTCCTGCGGTCACCTACGAGCAGTACTTC. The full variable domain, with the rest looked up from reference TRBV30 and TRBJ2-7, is SQTIHQWPATLVQPVGSPLSLECTVEGTSNPNLYWYRQAAGRGLQLLFYSVGIGQISSEVPQNLSASRPQDRQFILSSKKLLLSDSGFYLCAWSPAVTYEQYFGPGTRLTVT.

DNA of the CDR3: TGTGCCAGCAGCTCCGGGACTAGACAAGAGACCCAGTACTTC. Translated, it gives CASSSGTRQETQYF. The V gene is TRBV9, the J gene TRBJ2-5; TRBD2 aligns across 8 bases. CDR3 length: 14 amino acids. V was clipped by 4 bases and J by 2 bases; unmatched bases: 4. The germline gives CDR1 SGDLS, CDR2 YYNGEE.

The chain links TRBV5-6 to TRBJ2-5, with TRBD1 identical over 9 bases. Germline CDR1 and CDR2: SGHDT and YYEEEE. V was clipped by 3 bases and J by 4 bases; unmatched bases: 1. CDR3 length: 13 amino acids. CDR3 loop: CASSWDRAETQYF. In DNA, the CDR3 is TGTGCCAGCAGCTGGGACAGGGCAGAGACCCAGTACTTC.

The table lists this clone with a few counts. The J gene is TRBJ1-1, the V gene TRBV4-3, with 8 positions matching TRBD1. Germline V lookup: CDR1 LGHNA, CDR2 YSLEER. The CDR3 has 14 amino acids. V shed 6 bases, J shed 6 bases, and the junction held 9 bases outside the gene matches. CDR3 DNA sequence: TGCGCCAGCAGTCCCAGACAGGGGCTGGCTGAAGCTTTCTTT. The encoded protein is CASSPRQGLAEAFF.

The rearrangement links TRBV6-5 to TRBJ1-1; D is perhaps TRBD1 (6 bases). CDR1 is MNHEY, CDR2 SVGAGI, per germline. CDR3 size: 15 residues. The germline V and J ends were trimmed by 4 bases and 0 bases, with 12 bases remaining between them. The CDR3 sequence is CASSSTGLLNTEAFF. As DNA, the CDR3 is TGTGCCAGCAGTTCGACAGGCCTTTTGAACACTGAAGCTTTCTTT.

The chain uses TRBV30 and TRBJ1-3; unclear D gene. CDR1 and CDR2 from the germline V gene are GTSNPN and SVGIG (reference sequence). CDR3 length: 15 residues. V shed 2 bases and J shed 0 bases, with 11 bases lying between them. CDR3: CAWSPLQSSGNTIYF. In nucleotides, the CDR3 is TGTGCCTGGAGTCCCCTACAGAGCTCTGGAAACACCATATATTTT.